A single sample is the source of the 27 T cell receptor beta chains below, sequenced in a study of cytomegalovirus exposure and HLA in healthy donors. Primers: 60 Vbeta forward and 13 Jbeta reverse. Assay: immunoSEQ multiplex PCR; the TCRdb copy retains only in-frame clones and omits some. The sample consists of about 130,000 clones, 80% of them appearing once. The sample taken for sequencing was PBMCs. Source of these receptors: a man under 40 in good health.

The CDR3 DNA reads as TGCGCCAGCAGCTTAACGGGAGGGCCCCATGAGCAGTTCTTC. It encodes CASSLTGGPHEQFF. The rearrangement uses TRBV5-1 and TRBJ2-1; 8 bases align to TRBD2. Looked up from germline, CDR1 is SGHRS and CDR2 is YFSETQ. Trimming removed 2 bases from V and 8 bases from J; junction bases left unmatched: 6. This CDR3 spans 14 amino acids.

V and J are TRBV28 and TRBJ1-2; maybe TRBD1 (6 bases). Germline V gene sequence: CDR1 MDHEN, CDR2 SYDVKM. V shed 3 bases and J shed 4 bases, with 12 bases lying between them. The CDR3 runs 14 residues. Here the CDR3 reads CASSLAGEIYGYTF. In DNA, the CDR3 is TGTGCCAGCAGTTTGGCAGGGGAGATCTATGGCTACACCTTC.

The CDR3 loop reads CASSYISGGNYGYTF. The CDR3 region has the DNA TGTGCCAGCAGTTACATCTCTGGGGGGAACTATGGCTACACCTTC. V usage is TRBV6-5 and J usage is TRBJ1-2; D possibly corresponds to TRBD1 (5 bases). The CDR3 length is 15 residues. The V gene lost 2 bases and the J gene lost 2 bases, with 12 bases spanning the gap. From germline, CDR1 is MNHEY and CDR2 SVGAGI.

With respect to this clone: This sample includes further DNA sequences coding for the same CDR3. The V gene is TRBV4-3, the J gene TRBJ1-5, with a possible D match to TRBD1 (5 bases). Germline CDR1 reads LGHNA; CDR2 reads YSLEER. This CDR3 comprises 14 residues. V lost 0 bases to trimming and J lost 6 bases, with 9 bases between them. CDR3 DNA: TGCGCCAGCAGCCAAGATAGGGGCGGTCAGCCCCAGCATTTT. Amino acid sequence: CASSQDRGGQPQHF.

The J gene is TRBJ1-1, the V gene TRBV28; TRBD1 matches 8 bases. With 5 bases clipped from V and 7 bases from J, the junction kept 6 bases outside the gene matches. The CDR3 sequence is 13 residues long. Germline V lookup: CDR1 MDHEN, CDR2 SYDVKM. The CDR3 spells CASSQRDRREAFF. The DNA for the CDR3 is TGTGCCAGCAGTCAACGGGACAGGCGTGAAGCTTTCTTT.

V gene TRBV6-5 combines with J gene TRBJ2-2, with a weak D call TRBD1 (5 bases). This CDR3 has 15 residues. Germline V gene data show CDR1 as MNHEY and CDR2 as SVGAGI. V lost 0 bases and J lost 5, with 10 bases in between. CDR3: CASSYSAGWTGELFF. The CDR3 DNA is TGTGCCAGCAGTTACTCTGCAGGGTGGACCGGGGAGCTGTTTTTT.

A remark on this clone: Other nucleotide sequences from this sample produce the same CDR3. J is TRBJ1-5 and V is TRBV18; D is undetermined. CDR1 and CDR2 (germline): KGHSH, LQKENI. The ends were cut back, 2 bases at V and 0 bases at J, with 8 bases in the middle. CDR3 length: 15 amino acids. DNA of the CDR3: TGTGCCAGCTCACCAACCGCCTATAGCAATCAGCCCCAGCATTTT. Translation: CASSPTAYSNQPQHF.

The J gene is TRBJ1-3, the V gene TRBV5-5; D remains unclear. The CDR3 is 15 residues long. The germline V gene encodes CDR1 SGHKS and CDR2 YYEKEE (reference sequence). The ends were cut back, 0 bases at V and 0 bases at J, with 7 bases in the middle. The CDR3 is CASSLGRNSGNTIYF. CDR3 nucleotide sequence: TGTGCCAGCAGCTTGGGGCGGAACTCTGGAAACACCATATATTTT.

This chain links TRBV7-2 with TRBJ1-2, with D unresolved. This CDR3 comprises 12 residues. V dropped 5 bases and J dropped 5 bases, with 9 bases sitting between them. CDR1 and CDR2 (germline): SGHTA, FQGNSA. This CDR3 is CASSPDFYGYTF. The DNA for the CDR3 is TGTGCCAGCAGCCCCGACTTTTATGGCTACACCTTC. Looking up the rest from reference TRBV7-2 and TRBJ1-2 gives the full variable domain: GAGVSQSPSNKVTEKGKDVELRCDPISGHTALYWYRQSLGQGLEFLIYFQGNSAPDKSGLPSDRFSAERTGGSVSTLTIQRTQQEDSAVYLCASSPDFYGYTFGSGTRLTVV.

The chain carries TRBV27 and TRBJ2-7, with a weak D call TRBD1 (5 bases). TRBJ2-1 matches the DNA end more closely, so the J call is doubtful. The length of the CDR3 is 13 residues. Germline V gene data show CDR1 as MNHEY and CDR2 as SMNVEV (reference sequence). CDR3 sequence: CASTHGAHNEQFF. Written as DNA, the CDR3 is TGTGCCAGTACCCATGGGGCCCACAATGAGCAGTTCTTC.

The chain joins TRBV29-1 to TRBJ1-2; D remains unclear. This CDR3 contains 12 residues. V lost 4 bases and J 9 bases, leaving 15 bases between the germline ends. Per the germline V gene, CDR1 is SQVTM and CDR2 is ANQGSEA. The DNA of the CDR3 is TGCAGCGTTGCGGACGGGGTAGTGAGCTACACCTTC. Translated: CSVADGVVSYTF.

This clone occurred a few times. In nucleotides, the CDR3 is TGTGCCAGCTCACAGGACAGGGACTACGAGCAGTACTTC. Translation gives CASSQDRDYEQYF. V gene TRBV18 combines with J gene TRBJ2-7; TRBD1 aligns across 8 bases. In germline, CDR1 is KGHSH, CDR2 LQKENI. J lost 3 bases, V lost 4 bases, and 2 bases had no gene match. The CDR3 runs to 13 residues. Looking up the rest from reference TRBV18 and TRBJ2-7 gives the full variable domain: NAGVMQNPRHLVRRRGQEARLRCSPMKGHSHVYWYRQLPEEGLKFMVYLQKENIIDESGMPKERFSAEFPKEGPSILRIQQVVRGDSAAYFCASSQDRDYEQYFGPGTRLTVT.

The chain uses TRBV6-5 and TRBJ2-7, with D possibly matching TRBD2 (6 bases). This CDR3 has 14 residues. Germline loops: CDR1 MNHEY, CDR2 SVGAGI. V lost 5 bases to trimming and J lost 1 base, with 12 bases between them. The CDR3 nucleotides are TGTGCCAGCAGTCCCTCCGGGGGTTCCTACGAGCAGTACTTC. It specifies CASSPSGGSYEQYF.

The chain uses TRBV13 and TRBJ2-7; possible D gene TRBD2, 6 bases. V lost 5 bases and J lost 1, with 12 bases in between. This CDR3 spans 14 amino acids. Germline V gene data show CDR1 as PRHDT and CDR2 as FYEKMQ (reference sequence). CDR3 loop: CASSVGGGSYEQYF. The CDR3, as DNA: TGTGCCAGCAGCGTGGGAGGAGGATCCTACGAGCAGTACTTC.

V and J are TRBV5-1 and TRBJ2-1; 8 bases map to TRBD1. V shed 5 bases and J 4 bases; nucleotides not matched to a gene: 8. CDR1 SGHRS and CDR2 YFSETQ come from the germline V gene. The CDR3 runs 15 residues. The CDR3 DNA is TGCGCCAGCAGTGAAGGACAGGGTATATACAATGAGCAGTTCTTC. Translation gives CASSEGQGIYNEQFF.

This sequence joins TRBV18 and TRBJ2-1; D perhaps matches TRBD2 (6 bases). CDR3 length: 15 residues. Per the germline V gene, CDR1 is KGHSH and CDR2 is LQKENI. Between the trimmed V and J ends, which lost 4 bases and 2 bases, there was a span of 12 bases. In nucleotides, the CDR3 is TGTGCCAGCTCACTCGGGACTTCTACCTACAATGAGCAGTTCTTC. Its protein product is CASSLGTSTYNEQFF.

V and J are TRBV11-1 and TRBJ2-5; perhaps TRBD1 as D (5 bases). Germline V gene data show CDR1 as SGHAT and CDR2 as FQDESV (reference sequence). V was shortened by 4 bases and J by 5 bases, with 14 bases between the two germline ends. This CDR3 is 14 amino acids long. The CDR3 loop is CASSSTRAWETQYF. CDR3 in DNA: TGTGCCAGCAGCTCCACCAGGGCCTGGGAGACCCAGTACTTC.

V gene TRBV30 combines with J gene TRBJ2-3, with 13 bases matching TRBD2. Trimming removed 6 bases from V and 3 bases from J; junction bases left unmatched: 3. The CDR3 is 14 residues long. Germline CDR1 and CDR2: GTSNPN and SVGIG (reference sequence). CDR3 nucleotides: TGTGCCTGCCGACTAGCGGGAGGTACAGATACGCAGTATTTT. Its translation is CACRLAGGTDTQYF.

This clone was seen only a few times. This chain links TRBV21-1 with TRBJ2-3; the listed D gene, TRBD2, was not tested against the DNA. TRBV21-1 is marked as a pseudogene. The CDR3 loop spans 17 amino acids. CDR3 nucleotides: TGTGCCAGCAGCAAAGCGAAGACTAGCGGAAACACAGATACGCAGTATTTT. It yields the protein CASSKAKTSGNTDTQYF.

The rearrangement links TRBV19 to TRBJ2-3; D gene uncertain. The germline V gene encodes CDR1 LNHDA and CDR2 SQIVND (reference sequence). V lost 6 bases and J 4 bases, leaving 11 bases between the germline ends. The CDR3 runs 13 residues. CDR3 in amino acids: CASRAVIADTQYF. The CDR3 DNA reads TGTGCCAGTAGGGCCGTAATTGCAGATACGCAGTATTTT.

This clone was seen only a few times. The chain employs TRBV19 and TRBJ1-5; maybe TRBD1 (6 bases). The CDR3 is 14 amino acids. Germline V gives CDR1 LNHDA, CDR2 SQIVND (reference sequence). Trimming shortened V by 9 bases and J by 0 bases, and 12 bases separated the two germline ends. CDR3 DNA: TGTGCCAGCCGGACAGTTTATAGCAATCAGCCCCAGCATTTT. The encoded protein is CASRTVYSNQPQHF. The full variable domain, its missing parts supplied by reference TRBV19 and TRBJ1-5, is DGGITQSPKYLFRKEGQNVTLSCEQNLNHDAMYWYRQDPGQGLRLIYYSQIVNDFQKGDIAEGYSVSREKKESFPLTVTSAQKNPTAFYLCASRTVYSNQPQHFGDGTRLSIL.

The chain employs TRBV5-1 and TRBJ2-7; 9 bases are shared with TRBD2. The CDR3 is 15 residues long. V was pared by 0 bases and J by 2 bases, with 3 bases of the junction left unmatched. The V gene's germline CDR1 is SGHRS and CDR2 YFSETQ. CDR3 coding DNA: TGCGCCAGCAGCTTGGAAGTAGCGGGAGCCTACGAGCAGTACTTC. It translates to CASSLEVAGAYEQYF.

V and J are TRBV25-1 and TRBJ1-1; D is uncertain. V shed 0 bases and J shed 1 base, with 6 bases lying between them. The germline gives CDR1 MGHDK, CDR2 SYGVNS. CDR3 length: 14 amino acids. DNA for the CDR3: TGTGCCAGCAGTGAATATGGCACGAACACTGAAGCTTTCTTT. Translated: CASSEYGTNTEAFF.

The V call is TRBV30, the J call TRBJ2-7, with 9 positions matching TRBD1. The V and J ends lost 4 bases and 2 bases, in that order; junction bases with no gene match: 6. The V gene's germline CDR1 is GTSNPN and CDR2 SVGIG (reference sequence). The CDR3 has 14 residues. CDR3 sequence: CAWTGQGKTYEQYF. The CDR3 bases are TGTGCCTGGACAGGACAGGGGAAGACCTACGAGCAGTACTTC. Full variable domain (missing parts from reference TRBV30 and TRBJ2-7): SQTIHQWPATLVQPVGSPLSLECTVEGTSNPNLYWYRQAAGRGLQLLFYSVGIGQISSEVPQNLSASRPQDRQFILSSKKLLLSDSGFYLCAWTGQGKTYEQYFGPGTRLTVT.

This clone was detected only once. This chain connects TRBV6-6 to TRBJ2-1; TRBD2 matches 14 bases. J was trimmed by 9 bases and V by 10 bases; bases with no gene match: 14. The CDR3 extends over 16 amino acids. Germline loops: CDR1 MNHNY, CDR2 SVGAGI (reference sequence). The CDR3 DNA is TGTGCCACGGGGACAGGCGGGACTAGCGGGAGCGGTGAGCAGTTCTTC. Translated: CATGTGGTSGSGEQFF.

The CDR3 bases are TGTGCCAGCAGCTCAGGGTTGTTAGAGACCCAGTACTTC. Protein sequence: CASSSGLLETQYF. This rearrangement joins TRBV7-3 to TRBJ2-5; a weak D match, TRBD1 (5 bases). The V end was cut by 4 bases, the J end by 4 bases, with 10 bases between. Germline V gene data show CDR1 as SGHTA and CDR2 as FQGTGA. CDR3 length equals 13 residues.

This clone was observed once. The chain couples TRBV2 to TRBJ2-3; TRBD2 is a possible D gene (6 bases). The CDR3 consists of 15 residues. Trimming removed 8 bases from V and 10 bases from J, with 25 bases in between. Germline V gene sequence: CDR1 SNHLY, CDR2 FYNNEI. The CDR3: CASLPPGLPSRSQYF. The CDR3 DNA reads as TGTGCCAGCCTCCCTCCGGGACTCCCCTCCAGGTCGCAGTATTTT.